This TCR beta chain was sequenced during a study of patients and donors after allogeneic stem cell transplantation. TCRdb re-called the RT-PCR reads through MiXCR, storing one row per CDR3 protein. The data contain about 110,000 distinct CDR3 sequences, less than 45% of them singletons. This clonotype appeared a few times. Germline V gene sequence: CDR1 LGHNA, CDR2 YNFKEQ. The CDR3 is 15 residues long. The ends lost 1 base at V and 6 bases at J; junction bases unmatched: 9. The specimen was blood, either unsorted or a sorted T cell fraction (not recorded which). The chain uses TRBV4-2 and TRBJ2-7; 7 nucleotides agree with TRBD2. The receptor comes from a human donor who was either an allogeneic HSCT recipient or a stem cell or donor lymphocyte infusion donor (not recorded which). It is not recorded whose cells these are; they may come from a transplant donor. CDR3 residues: CASSQGELAPVEQYF. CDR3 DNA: TGTGCCAGCAGCCAAGGAGAACTAGCGCCGGTCGAGCAGTACTTC.